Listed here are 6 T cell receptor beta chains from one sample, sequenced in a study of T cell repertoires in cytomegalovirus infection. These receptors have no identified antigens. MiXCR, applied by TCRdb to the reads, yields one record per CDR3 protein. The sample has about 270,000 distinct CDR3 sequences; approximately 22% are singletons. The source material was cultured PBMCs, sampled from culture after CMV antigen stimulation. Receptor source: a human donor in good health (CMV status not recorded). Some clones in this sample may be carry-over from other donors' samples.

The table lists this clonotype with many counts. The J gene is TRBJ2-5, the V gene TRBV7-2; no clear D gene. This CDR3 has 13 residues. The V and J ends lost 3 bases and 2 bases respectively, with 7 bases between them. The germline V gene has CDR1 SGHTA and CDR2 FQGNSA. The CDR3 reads CASSLRLQETQYF. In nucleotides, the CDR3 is TGTGCCAGCAGCTTGAGGTTGCAAGAGACCCAGTACTTC.

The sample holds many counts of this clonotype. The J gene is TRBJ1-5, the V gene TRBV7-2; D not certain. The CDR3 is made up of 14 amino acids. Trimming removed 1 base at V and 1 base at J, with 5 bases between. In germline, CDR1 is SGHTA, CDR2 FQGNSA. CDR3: CASSLVRSNQPQHF. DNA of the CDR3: TGTGCCAGCAGCTTAGTCCGGAGCAATCAGCCCCAGCATTTT. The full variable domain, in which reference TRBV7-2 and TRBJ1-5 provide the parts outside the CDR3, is GAGVSQSPSNKVTEKGKDVELRCDPISGHTALYWYRQSLGQGLEFLIYFQGNSAPDKSGLPSDRFSAERTGGSVSTLTIQRTQQEDSAVYLCASSLVRSNQPQHFGDGTRLSIL.

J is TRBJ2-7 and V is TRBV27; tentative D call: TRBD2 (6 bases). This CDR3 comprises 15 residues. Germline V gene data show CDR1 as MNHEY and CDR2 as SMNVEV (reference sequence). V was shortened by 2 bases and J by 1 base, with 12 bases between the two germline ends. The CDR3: CASSLRGSGSYEQYV. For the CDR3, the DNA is TGTGCCAGCAGTTTACGGGGGAGTGGTTCCTACGAGCAGTACGTC.

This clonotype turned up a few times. The CDR3 DNA reads TGTGCCAGCAGTTACGTGGCGGGAGGGTTCGGCAATGAGCAGTTCTTC. Protein sequence: CASSYVAGGFGNEQFF. This chain joins TRBV6-5 and TRBJ2-1; 9 bases are a match to TRBD2. V lost 2 bases to trimming and J lost 6 bases; unmatched junction nucleotides: 8. CDR1 is MNHEY, CDR2 SVGAGI, per germline. This CDR3 region has 16 residues.

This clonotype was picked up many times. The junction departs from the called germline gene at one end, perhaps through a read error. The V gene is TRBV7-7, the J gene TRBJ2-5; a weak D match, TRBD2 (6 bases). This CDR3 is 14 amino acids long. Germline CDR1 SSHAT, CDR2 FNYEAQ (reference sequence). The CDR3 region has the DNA TGTGCTAGCAGCCAGCCGGGGAGGTTGGAGACCCAGTACTTC. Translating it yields CASSQPGRLETQYF.

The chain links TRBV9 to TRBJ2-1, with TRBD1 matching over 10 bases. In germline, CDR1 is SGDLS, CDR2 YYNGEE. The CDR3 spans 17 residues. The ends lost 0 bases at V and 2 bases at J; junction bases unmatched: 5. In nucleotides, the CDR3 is TGTGCCAGCAGCGTAGCCCGGGACAGGGGAGCCTACAATGAGCAGTTCTTC. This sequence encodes CASSVARDRGAYNEQFF.